A single sample gave rise to the 9 T cell receptor beta chains below, sequenced in a study of control samples from healthy donors and cancer patients. This table comes from immunoSEQ multiplex PCR, and its TCRdb copy is limited to in-frame clones, with some not included. The table shows roughly 120,000 clones, with about 95% occurring only once. Sequenced sample: blood. The receptors here all came from a man in his thirties or forties in good health.

The chain employs TRBV6-2 or TRBV6-3 and TRBJ2-5; D call uncertain. The CDR3 length is 14 residues. The germline V gene encodes CDR1 MNHEY and CDR2 SVGEGT. Trimming took off 5 bases at V and 2 bases at J, with 12 bases between the two ends. The CDR3 nucleotides read TGTGCCAGCAGTCAACAAGGCGTACAAGAGACCCAGTACTTC. Translating it yields CASSQQGVQETQYF.

This sequence joins TRBV19 and TRBJ2-1; D is unclear. V was trimmed by 3 bases and J by 0 bases, leaving 9 bases between them. Germline loops: CDR1 LNHDA, CDR2 SQIVND (reference sequence). The length of the CDR3 is 15 residues. The CDR3 here is CASSMGPSSYNEQFF. CDR3 DNA: TGTGCCAGTAGTATGGGCCCCAGCTCCTACAATGAGCAGTTCTTC.

This chain links TRBV28 with TRBJ1-5, with D possibly matching TRBD1 (6 bases). The V gene lost 2 bases and the J gene lost 3 bases, with 8 bases spanning the gap. The CDR3 has 14 amino acids. Germline assignment: CDR1 MDHEN and CDR2 SYDVKM. The CDR3 sequence is CASSLGQLNQPQHF. CDR3 nucleotide sequence: TGTGCCAGCAGTTTAGGACAGCTCAATCAGCCCCAGCATTTT. The whole variable domain, filled in from reference TRBV28 and TRBJ1-5, reads DVKVTQSSRYLVKRTGEKVFLECVQDMDHENMFWYRQDPGLGLRLIYFSYDVKMKEKGDIPEGYSVSREKKERFSLILESASTNQTSMYLCASSLGQLNQPQHFGDGTRLSIL.

This chain uses TRBV7-9 with TRBJ2-7; 9 bases are a match to TRBD2. From germline, CDR1 is SEHNR and CDR2 FQNEAQ (reference sequence). V trimming: 1 base; J trimming: 4 bases; junction bases outside the gene matches: 2. CDR3 length: 14 amino acids. DNA of the CDR3: TGTGCCAGCAGCTTAGGACTAGCGGCTTACGAGCAGTACTTC. Encoded protein: CASSLGLAAYEQYF.

V usage is TRBV13 and J usage is TRBJ1-1; TRBD1 matches 8 bases. Germline V gene data show CDR1 as PRHDT and CDR2 as FYEKMQ (reference sequence). This CDR3 has 15 residues. Trimming cost V 2 bases and J 4 bases; bases outside gene matches: 6. CDR3 in DNA: TGTGCCAGCAGCTTAAGGGCAGGGGGCTTCACTGAAGCTTTCTTT. Encoded protein: CASSLRAGGFTEAFF.

The chain joins TRBV4-2 to TRBJ2-2; 10 nucleotides align to TRBD2. Germline CDR1 LGHNA, CDR2 YNFKEQ. The V gene end was trimmed by 2 bases and the J gene end by 4 bases; junction bases not matched to a gene: 4. This CDR3 has 16 residues. The CDR3 DNA follows: TGTGCCAGCAGCCAAAAGCGGGGGGGCCCCACCGGGGAGCTGTTTTTT. This translates into CASSQKRGGPTGELFF.

This sequence joins TRBV3-1 (or the pseudogene TRBV3-2) and TRBJ1-5; D is undetermined. Germline V gives CDR1 LGHDT, CDR2 YNNKEL (reference sequence). The CDR3 spans 12 residues. V was shortened by 4 bases and J by 4 bases, with 5 bases between the two germline ends. The CDR3 sequence is CASSLFNQPQHF. For the CDR3, the DNA is TGTGCCAGCAGCCTTTTTAATCAGCCCCAGCATTTT.

This clone occurred once. V is TRBV27 and J is TRBJ1-2; possible D gene TRBD1, 6 bases. The CDR3 has 14 amino acids. V dropped 4 bases and J dropped 6 bases, with 15 bases sitting between them. Germline assignment: CDR1 MNHEY and CDR2 SMNVEV (reference sequence). The CDR3 loop reads CASSSHRVGDGYTF. The CDR3 DNA reads as TGTGCCAGCAGTTCACACAGGGTAGGGGATGGCTACACCTTC.

The chain couples TRBV12-2 to TRBJ1-4; TRBD1 is the table's D call and was not checked against the DNA. TRBV12-2 is flagged as a pseudogene. This CDR3 spans 16 amino acids. The CDR3 DNA is TGTGCAAGTCGCTGCCGAGGACAGGGACAAAATGAAAAACTGTTTTTT. Protein product: CASRCRGQGQNEKLFF.